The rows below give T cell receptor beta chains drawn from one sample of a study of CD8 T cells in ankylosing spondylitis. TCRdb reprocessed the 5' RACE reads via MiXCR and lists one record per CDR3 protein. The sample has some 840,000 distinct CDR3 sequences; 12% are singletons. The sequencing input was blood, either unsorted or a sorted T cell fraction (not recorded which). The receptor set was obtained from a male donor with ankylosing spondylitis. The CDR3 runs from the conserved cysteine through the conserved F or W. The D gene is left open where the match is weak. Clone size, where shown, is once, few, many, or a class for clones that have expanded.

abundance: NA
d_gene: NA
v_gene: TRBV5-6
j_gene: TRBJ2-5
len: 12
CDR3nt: TGTGCCAGCAGTACAGGGTTAGAGACCCAGTACTTC
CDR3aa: CASSTGLETQYF

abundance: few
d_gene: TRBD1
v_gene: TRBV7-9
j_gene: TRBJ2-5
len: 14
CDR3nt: TGTGCCAGCAGCTCGAAACAGGGGGGCGAGACCCAGTACTTC
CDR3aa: CASSSKQGGETQYF

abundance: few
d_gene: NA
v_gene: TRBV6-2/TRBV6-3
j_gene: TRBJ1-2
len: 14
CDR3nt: TGTGCCAGCAGTCACCCTGGACAGTTGCGCGGCTACACCTTC
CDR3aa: CASSHPGQLRGYTF

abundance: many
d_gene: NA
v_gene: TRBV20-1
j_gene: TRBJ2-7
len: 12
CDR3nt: TGCAGTGCTGGCCAAGTGTACGGCGAGCAGTACTTC
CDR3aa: CSAGQVYGEQYF

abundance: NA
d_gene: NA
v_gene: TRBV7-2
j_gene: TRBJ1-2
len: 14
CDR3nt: TGTGCCAGCAGCTTAGTGACAGGACCCAATGGCTACACCTTC
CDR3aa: CASSLVTGPNGYTF

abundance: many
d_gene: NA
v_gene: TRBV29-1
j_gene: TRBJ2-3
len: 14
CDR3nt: TGCAGCGTTTCCCCTGGAGGGGGAACAGATACGCAGTATTTT
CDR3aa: CSVSPGGGTDTQYF

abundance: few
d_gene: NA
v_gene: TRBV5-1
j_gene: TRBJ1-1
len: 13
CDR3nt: TGCGCCAGCGCAGGGGCCCCGAACACTGAAGCTTTCTTT
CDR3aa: CASAGAPNTEAFF

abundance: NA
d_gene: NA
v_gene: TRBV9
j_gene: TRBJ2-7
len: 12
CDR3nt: TGTGCCAGCAGCCGTGGGGGGAACGAGCAGTACTTC
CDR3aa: CASSRGGNEQYF

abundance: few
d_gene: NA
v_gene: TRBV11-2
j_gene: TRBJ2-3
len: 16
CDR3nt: TGTGCCAGCAGCTCCAGGGCTGGAACTAGCACAGATACGCAGTATTTT
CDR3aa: CASSSRAGTSTDTQYF

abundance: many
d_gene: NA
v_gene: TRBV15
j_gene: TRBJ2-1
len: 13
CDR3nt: TGTGCCACCAGCGGGGGGGCCTGGAATGAGCAGTTCTTC
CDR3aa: CATSGGAWNEQFF

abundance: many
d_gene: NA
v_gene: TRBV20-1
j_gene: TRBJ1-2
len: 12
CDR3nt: TGCAGTGCCGACAGGCCGAACTATGGCTACACCTTC
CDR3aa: CSADRPNYGYTF